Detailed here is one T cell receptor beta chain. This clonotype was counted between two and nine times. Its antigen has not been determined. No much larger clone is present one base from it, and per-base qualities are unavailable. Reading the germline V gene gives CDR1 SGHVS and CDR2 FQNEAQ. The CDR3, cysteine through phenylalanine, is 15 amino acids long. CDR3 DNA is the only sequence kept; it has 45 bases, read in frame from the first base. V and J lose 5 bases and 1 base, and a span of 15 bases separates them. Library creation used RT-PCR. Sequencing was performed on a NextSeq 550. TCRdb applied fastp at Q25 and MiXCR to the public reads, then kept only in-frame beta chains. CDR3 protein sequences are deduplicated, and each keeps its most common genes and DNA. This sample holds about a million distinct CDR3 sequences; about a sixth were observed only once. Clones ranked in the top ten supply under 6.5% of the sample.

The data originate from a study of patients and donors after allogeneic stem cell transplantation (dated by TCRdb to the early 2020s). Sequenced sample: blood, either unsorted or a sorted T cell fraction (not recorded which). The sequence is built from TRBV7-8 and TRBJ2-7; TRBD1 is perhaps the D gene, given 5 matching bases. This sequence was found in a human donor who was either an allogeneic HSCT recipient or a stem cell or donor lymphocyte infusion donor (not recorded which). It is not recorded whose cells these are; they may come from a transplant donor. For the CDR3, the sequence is CASSLVGQGSYEQYF. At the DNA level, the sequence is TGTGCCAGCAGCCTCGTCGGCCAGGGTTCCTACGAGCAGTACTTC.